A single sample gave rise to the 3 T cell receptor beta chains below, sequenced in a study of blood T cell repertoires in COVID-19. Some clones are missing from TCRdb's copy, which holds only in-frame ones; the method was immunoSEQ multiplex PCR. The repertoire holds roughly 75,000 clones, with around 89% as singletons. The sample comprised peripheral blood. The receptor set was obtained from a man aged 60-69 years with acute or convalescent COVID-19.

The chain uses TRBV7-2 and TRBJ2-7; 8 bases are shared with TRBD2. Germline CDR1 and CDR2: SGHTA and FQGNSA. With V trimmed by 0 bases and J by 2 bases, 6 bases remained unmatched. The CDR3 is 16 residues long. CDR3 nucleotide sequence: TGTGCCAGCAGCTTAGCAGCGGGAGTGGGCACCTACGAGCAGTACTTC. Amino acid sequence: CASSLAAGVGTYEQYF.

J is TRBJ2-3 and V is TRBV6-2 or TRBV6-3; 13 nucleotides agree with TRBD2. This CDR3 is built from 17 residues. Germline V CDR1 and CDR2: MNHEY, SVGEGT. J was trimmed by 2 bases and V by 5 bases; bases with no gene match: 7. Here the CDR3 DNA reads TGTGCCAGCAGTGGTGGACTAGCGGGGGCCTACACAGATACGCAGTATTTT. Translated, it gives CASSGGLAGAYTDTQYF.

CDR3 protein: CASSLLADTSTDTQYF. CDR3 in DNA: TGCGCCAGCAGCTTGCTAGCGGATACTAGCACAGATACGCAGTATTTT. V is TRBV5-1 and J is TRBJ2-3; 7 nucleotides align to TRBD2. Germline-derived CDR1 and CDR2 are SGHRS and YFSETQ. J gave up 0 bases and V 1 base, and 5 bases lay outside the gene matches. The CDR3 totals 16 residues.